The present T cell receptor beta chain was sequenced within a study of blood T cell repertoires in COVID-19. For the study at large: The samples span acute and convalescent COVID-19 from the United States, Italy and Spain.

Here immunoSEQ multiplex PCR was the method, and the copy in TCRdb shows in-frame clones only, minus some. The data contain roughly 200,000 clones, 75% to 90% of them singletons. V lost 4 bases to trimming and J lost 8 bases, with 18 bases between them. The CDR3 loop spans 14 amino acids. Germline values: CDR1 SGDLS, CDR2 YYNGEE. The age range of participants was about 18 to 100 years, with residence in about 25 US areas. Assignment of participants to cohorts was predicated upon participant-reported clinical history. This clonotype originated in a man aged 35 to 55 who had recovered from COVID-19. V usage is TRBV9 and J usage is TRBJ1-2; D perhaps matches TRBD1 (6 bases). Sequencing input: PBMCs or T cells enriched from blood (not recorded which). The CDR3 here is CASSSEQGLRGYTF. DNA of the CDR3: TGTGCCAGCAGCTCAGAGCAGGGGCTGCGGGGCTACACCTTC.